This paragraph reports one TCR beta chain. Its antigen is still unknown. No per-base quality is available; no much larger clone lies one base away. This record belongs to a study of T-cell memory formation after mild COVID-19 (dated by TCRdb to 2020 to 2022). Background for the entire study: TCR sequence clusters from the two donors were largely donor specific. In a couple of donors, T-cell clones that expanded and contracted after mild COVID-19 were followed by sequencing TCRalpha and TCRbeta repertoires longitudinally. The cohort comprised two young, previously healthy adult volunteers, one female and one male.

V is clipped by 5 bases and J by 7 bases, and the sequence between their germline boundaries is 13 bases long. From the cysteine through the phenylalanine, the CDR3 covers 13 amino acids. The read is trimmed to its CDR3 DNA, 39 bases read in frame from base 1. The germline V gene (reference sequence) gives CDR1 as SEHNR and CDR2 as FQNEAQ. TCRdb records Illumina NovaSeq 6000 as the sequencer. cDNA libraries for TCRalpha and TCRbeta were prepared by 5'RACE using constant-segment primers, with sample barcodes and unique molecular identifiers added. RNA was extracted from every sample with Trizol reagent. Libraries were amplified in two PCR steps, with a second sample barcode and Illumina TruSeq adapters added in the second step. Sequencing of the libraries was done on an Illumina NovaSeq, producing 2 x 150 bp paired-end reads. As for the authors' bioinformatics: Reads were demultiplexed and collapsed into UMI-guided consensus sequences with migec v1.2.7. Using mixcr v2.1.11, UMI consensuses were aligned to TRA and TRB V and J templates and then assembled into clonotypes. Expanded or contracted clonotypes were those called significant by both edgeR and NoisET, with noise models trained on biological replicates. edgeR calls used a false discovery rate-adjusted p below 0.01 and a log2 fold-change threshold of 1. PCA with hierarchical clustering of max-normalized trajectories of the 1000 most abundant clonotypes was used as exploratory dynamics analysis. The CD4 or CD8 phenotype of responding clones was assigned using the separately sequenced CD4+ and CD8+ repertoires. TCRdb reran the public reads through fastp at Q25 and MiXCR, keeping productive beta chains. CDR3 protein sequences are deduplicated, and each keeps its most common genes and DNA. The V and J calls here are based on TCRdb, not the publication. The sample table contains approximately 150,000 distinct CDR3 sequences; only one count was recorded for more than 12% of them. Less than 15% of the sample comes from the top ten.

What the work shows at the level of the full study, not this receptor alone: Some responding clones were detected in pre-infection memory, suggesting pre-existing cross-reactive memory T cells joined the SARS-CoV-2 response. SARS-CoV-2 specificity of the second-wave clones peaking on day 37 was not confirmed. Only two mild cases were covered in the study, and larger cohorts including severe cases with pre-infection samples were considered necessary. Contracting CD4+ clones turned up mainly in the CM and EM memory subsets, whereas EMRA was where CD8+ clones were enriched. Clones contracting from day 15 to 85 had balanced CD4/CD8 phenotypes, while a second wave expanding from day 15 to 37 was biased towards CD4+.

PBMCs were isolated by Ficoll-Paque density gradient centrifugation. Sequenced: PBMCs or a T cell subset sorted from them (not recorded which). The receptor chain draws on TRBV7-9 and TRBJ2-3; confidence is insufficient to name the D gene. The clonotype comes from an adult woman who had mild COVID-19 (a few samples of this study predate the infection). The sample titles of this study are shuffled in the database, so cell type and time point are left out; the donor was told from shared clones. The encoded CDR3 is CASSPPGFNTQYF. At the DNA level, the sequence is TGTGCCAGCAGCCCACCTGGATTCAATACGCAGTATTTT.